This record concerns one TCR beta chain sequence. Antigen unknown. The data are from a study of cytomegalovirus exposure and HLA in healthy donors. Whole-study results and caveats: Of the V segments, some could not be distinguished, including TRBV6-2 and TRBV6-3, and were excluded. An analysis was carried out at a later point. It showed that HLA-associated TCR beta chains were more clonally expanded than equally common non-associated chains.

Germline V CDR1 and CDR2: MNHNS, SASEGT. The CDR3 runs to 12 residues. Deletions cut 6 bases from V and 7 bases from J, with 12 bases between. Amplification used 60 Vbeta primers and 13 Jbeta primers. TCRdb's copy holds only in-frame clones and misses some; the assay was immunoSEQ multiplex PCR. Among 150,000 to 200,000 clones listed, 70% to 90% were seen once. Sequencing input: PBMCs. The J gene is TRBJ2-5, the V gene TRBV6-1, with D perhaps matching TRBD1 (6 bases). The sequence came from a girl between 10 and 17 years old in good health and CMV-seropositive. As DNA, the CDR3 is TGTGCCAGCAGCCGGGACACGACGACCCAGTACTTC. This codes for CASSRDTTTQYF.